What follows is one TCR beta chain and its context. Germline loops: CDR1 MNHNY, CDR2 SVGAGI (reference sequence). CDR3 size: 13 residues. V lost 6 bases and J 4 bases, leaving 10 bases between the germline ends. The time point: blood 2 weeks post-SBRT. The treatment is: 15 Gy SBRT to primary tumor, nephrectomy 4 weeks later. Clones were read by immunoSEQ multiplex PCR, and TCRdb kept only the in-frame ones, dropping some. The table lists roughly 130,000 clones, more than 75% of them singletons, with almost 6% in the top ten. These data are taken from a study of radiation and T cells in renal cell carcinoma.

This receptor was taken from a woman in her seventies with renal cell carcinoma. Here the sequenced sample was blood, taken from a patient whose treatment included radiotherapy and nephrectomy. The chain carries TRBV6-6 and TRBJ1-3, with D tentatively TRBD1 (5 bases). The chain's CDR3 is CASSSGEGNTIYF. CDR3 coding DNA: TGTGCCAGCAGCTCGGGGGAAGGAAACACCATATATTTT.